The T cell receptor beta chain described here comes from a study of T cell repertoires in cytomegalovirus infection. Study context: Signatures in public TCR beta sequences pointed to both CMV infection and matching HLA type. Broader study findings: Identification of carriers of CMV plus the relevant HLA was performed using cumulative public TCR beta family frequency.

The CDR3 length is 16 residues. CDR1 and CDR2 from the germline V gene are SGHVS and FQNEAQ. The ends lost 3 bases at V and 2 bases at J; junction bases unmatched: 6. Many counts were recorded for this clonotype. Its matching antigen is unknown. MiXCR, applied by TCRdb to the reads, yields one record per CDR3 protein. The sample holds 400,000 or so distinct CDR3 sequences; around 18% are singletons and the top ten take approximately 10%. The chain joins TRBV7-8 to TRBJ2-5, with TRBD2 matching 10 bases. Material for sequencing was PBMCs. This receptor was taken from a human donor in good health (CMV status not recorded). Some clones in this sample may be carry-over from other donors' samples. CDR3 residues: CASSFLASGSQETQYF. Written as DNA, the CDR3 is TGTGCCAGCAGCTTTTTAGCTAGCGGGAGTCAAGAGACCCAGTACTTC.